Listed below are T cell receptor beta chains from one sample, sequenced in a study of human T cells and chemical hapten exposure. One entry per CDR3 protein results from TCRdb running MiXCR on the RACE reads. The table includes about 120,000 distinct CDR3 sequences, 12% to 15% detected once. Source: whole blood, taken in connection with sensitization to the hapten diphenylcyclopropenone (DPC). Receptor source: a man between 18 and 29 years old with alopecia areata. Some clones in this sample may be carry-over from other donors' samples. CDR3s include the opening cysteine and the closing phenylalanine or tryptophan. The order of the fields is V gene, clone size, D gene, J gene, CDR3 DNA, CDR3 protein. The D gene is left open where the match is weak. The listing skips clone size in some rows; elsewhere it reads once, few, many or a size class.

TRBV12-3/TRBV12-4	NA	NA	TRBJ1-1	TGTGCCAGCACCCTATACCCGTCGAACACTGAAGCTTTCTTT	CASTLYPSNTEAFF
TRBV6-2/TRBV6-3	few	TRBD1	TRBJ2-2	TGTGCCAGCAGAGGACAGGGGAGCACCGGGGAGCTGTTTTTT	CASRGQGSTGELFF
TRBV5-4	few	NA	TRBJ2-5	TGTGCCAGCAGCCCGCCCCCGGGAGAGACCCAGTACTTC	CASSPPPGETQYF
TRBV18	many	TRBD1	TRBJ1-5	TGTGCCAGCTCACCAGAGGGGGCAGAGAATCAGCCCCAGCATTTT	CASSPEGAENQPQHF
TRBV12-3/TRBV12-4	NA	NA	TRBJ1-4	TGTGCCAGCAGTCGGGGTTGGGGCGAAACTAATGAAAAACTGTTTTTT	CASSRGWGETNEKLFF
TRBV7-9	few	TRBD1	TRBJ1-6	TGTGCCAGCAGATTAGGGACAGCCGATAATTCACCCCTCCACTTT	CASRLGTADNSPLHF
TRBV28	many	TRBD1	TRBJ1-6	TGTGCCAGCAGAGGGACAGGGGAATCACCCCTCCACTTT	CASRGTGESPLHF
TRBV9	few	TRBD1	TRBJ2-7	TGTGCCAGCAGCGTAGGCGCAGGTGATGAGACAGGGTATAACGAGCAGTACTTC	CASSVGAGDETGYNEQYF
TRBV12-3/TRBV12-4	NA	NA	TRBJ2-3	TGTGCCAGCAGTTCCCCCATGGGGGCGGCCACAGATACGCAGTATTTT	CASSSPMGAATDTQYF
TRBV29-1	NA	NA	TRBJ1-6	TGCAGCGTTGAGTCCCACCAGGTGGCAAATTCACCCCTCCACTTT	CSVESHQVANSPLHF
TRBV7-3	few	NA	TRBJ2-1	TGTGCCAGCAGCTTAAACGCGGGGAGCTCCTACAATGAGCAGTTCTTC	CASSLNAGSSYNEQFF
TRBV7-6	once	NA	TRBJ2-3	TGTGCCAGCAGCTTACCCGGGGGAGACCTCGCGCAGTATTTT	CASSLPGGDLAQYF
TRBV10-3	few	NA	TRBJ1-6	TGTGCCATCAGTGATAGGAATTCACCCCTCCACTTT	CAISDRNSPLHF
TRBV5-1	few	NA	TRBJ2-3	TGCGCCAGCAGCTTGGCCGGGACCAGGAGCACAGATACGCAGTATTTT	CASSLAGTRSTDTQYF
TRBV6-6	NA	TRBD1	TRBJ1-1	TGTGCCAGCACCTCAGGGACAGTGATGAACACTGAAGCTTTCTTT	CASTSGTVMNTEAFF
TRBV7-3	few	NA	TRBJ2-1	TGTGCCAGCAGCTTAACAGGGAACACTTACAATGAGCAGTTCTTC	CASSLTGNTYNEQFF
TRBV4-3	few	TRBD2	TRBJ2-5	TGCGCCAGCAGCCAAGACGTCGGGGGAGGGGAGACCCAGTACTTC	CASSQDVGGGETQYF
TRBV3-1	NA	NA	TRBJ1-3	TGTGCCAGCAGCCAAGCACCCGAGTCAGGAAACACCATATATTTT	CASSQAPESGNTIYF
TRBV6-2/TRBV6-3	NA	TRBD1	TRBJ1-2	TGTGCCAGCAGTTACTTGACCGGACAGGCGTATGGCTACACCTTC	CASSYLTGQAYGYTF
TRBV6-2/TRBV6-3	NA	TRBD2	TRBJ2-3	TGTGCCAGCAGTTACTGGGAGGGATCCACAGATACGCAGTATTTT	CASSYWEGSTDTQYF
TRBV7-3	few	NA	TRBJ2-1	TGTGCCAGCAGCCAAATAAGTGGCGTGCCCTACAATGAGCAGTTCTTC	CASSQISGVPYNEQFF
TRBV19	NA	TRBD1	TRBJ2-3	TGTGCCAGTAGTATAGATCTGACAGGGGGCGCAGGACTCACAGATACGCAGTATTTT	CASSIDLTGGAGLTDTQYF
TRBV24-1	NA	NA	TRBJ2-7	TGTGCCACCAGTGATAGGGACGAGCAGTACTTC	CATSDRDEQYF
TRBV4-3	few	NA	TRBJ1-3	TGCGCCAGCAGCCAAGGATCGTCAGTAAGCTCTGGAAACACCATATATTTT	CASSQGSSVSSGNTIYF
TRBV12-3/TRBV12-4	few	NA	TRBJ1-4	TGTGCCAGCAGCCTCTTCCAGGGTGAAAAACTGTTTTTT	CASSLFQGEKLFF
TRBV18	few	NA	TRBJ1-6	TGTGCCAGCTCACCATTCGCGGGGGATTCCTATAATTCACCCCTCCACTTT	CASSPFAGDSYNSPLHF
TRBV11-2	few	NA	TRBJ2-1	TGTGCCAGCAGCCCATCAGGAAGCCAGCGGTCCAATGAGCAGTTCTTC	CASSPSGSQRSNEQFF
TRBV6-5	few	NA	TRBJ1-1	TGTGCCAGCAGTTACTCGGCCGCTTTGAACACTGAAGCTTTCTTT	CASSYSAALNTEAFF
TRBV7-2	few	TRBD2	TRBJ2-7	TGTGCCAGCAGCGATAATCCTCGACTAGCCTCCTACGAGCAGTACTTC	CASSDNPRLASYEQYF
TRBV10-2	few	NA	TRBJ1-5	TGCGCCAGCAGTGTCCGCCTGGGCCAGCCCCAGCATTTT	CASSVRLGQPQHF
TRBV11-2	NA	TRBD1	TRBJ2-5	TGTGCCAGCAGCTCGCGACAGGGCCAAGAGACCCAGTACTTC	CASSSRQGQETQYF
TRBV6-1	NA	TRBD1	TRBJ2-3	TGTGCCAGCAGAAGAAAGGGGGCACGCACAGATACGCAGTATTTT	CASRRKGARTDTQYF
TRBV19	few	TRBD2	TRBJ2-1	TGTGCCAGTAGTATTCGGACTAGCAAGTACTACAATGAGCAGTTCTTC	CASSIRTSKYYNEQFF
TRBV7-2	NA	NA	TRBJ2-2	TGTGCCAGCAGCTTAAGAGGGACGACCACCGGGGAGCTGTTTTTT	CASSLRGTTTGELFF
TRBV29-1	NA	TRBD1	TRBJ2-2	TGCAGCGTTAAATTGGCAGGGGGCGGGGAGCTGTTTTTT	CSVKLAGGGELFF
TRBV28	NA	NA	TRBJ2-3	TGTGCCAGCAGTCCTCCTCGTGGGACGTCTTACACAGATACGCAGTATTTT	CASSPPRGTSYTDTQYF
TRBV7-6	NA	NA	TRBJ2-2	TGTGCCAGCAGCTCCACCGAGCCACAGGAATCCGAGGCCGGGGAGCTGTTTTTT	CASSSTEPQESEAGELFF
TRBV12-3/TRBV12-4	NA	NA	TRBJ2-7	TGTGCCAGCAGTTTAGCCAGCAGCGAGCAGTACTTC	CASSLASSEQYF
TRBV27	NA	NA	TRBJ2-7	TGTGCCAGCAGTTGGGGGGCGGGTGACTACGAGCAGTACTTC	CASSWGAGDYEQYF
TRBV3-1	many	NA	TRBJ1-1	TGTGCCAGCAGAGAGACGGGCATGAACACTGAAGCTTTCTTT	CASRETGMNTEAFF
TRBV29-1	once	NA	TRBJ1-2	TGCAGCGTTGAATCTGTCTATGGCTACACCTTC	CSVESVYGYTF
TRBV20-1	NA	TRBD1	TRBJ2-1	TGCAGTGCTAGAATGGGAGACAGGGTAACACCCTTCTACAATGAGCAGTTCTTC	CSARMGDRVTPFYNEQFF
TRBV6-2/TRBV6-3	NA	TRBD1	TRBJ1-6	TGTGCCAGCAGTTTCGACAGGGGCTTTCCACCCCTCCACTTT	CASSFDRGFPPLHF
TRBV4-1	many	TRBD2	TRBJ2-1	TGCGCCAGCAGCCCTTCACCACTAGCGGGGTTCAAGAATGAGCAGTTCTTC	CASSPSPLAGFKNEQFF
TRBV7-9	NA	TRBD2	TRBJ2-1	TGTGCCAGCAGTGAAAGCGGGGACAATGAGCAGTTCTTC	CASSESGDNEQFF
TRBV7-2	NA	TRBD2	TRBJ2-3	TGTGCCAGCAGCTTAGTGGGTATCCGGCGGGGGGGCAGCACAGATACGCAGTATTTT	CASSLVGIRRGGSTDTQYF
TRBV20-1	many	TRBD1	TRBJ2-1	TGCAGTGCTAGAGGGACAGGGGGGTACAATGAGCAGTTCTTC	CSARGTGGYNEQFF
TRBV7-6	few	NA	TRBJ2-2	TGTGCCAGCAGCTTAGCAAACAGGGCTGTCGGGGAGCTGTTTTTT	CASSLANRAVGELFF
TRBV10-3	few	NA	TRBJ2-7	TGTGCCATCAGGGGGGACACCGTCTACGAGCAGTACTTC	CAIRGDTVYEQYF
TRBV10-3	many	NA	TRBJ1-3	TGTGCCATCAATGCAGGACCTGGAAACACCATATATTTT	CAINAGPGNTIYF
TRBV9	NA	NA	TRBJ1-1	TGTGCCAGCAGCGTAGCAGGGCACACTGAAGCTTTCTTT	CASSVAGHTEAFF
TRBV19	few	NA	TRBJ2-7	TGTGCCAGTAGTAACAGGGTTTCCTACGAGCAGTACTTC	CASSNRVSYEQYF
TRBV5-4	NA	TRBD1	TRBJ2-3	TGTGCCAGCAGTTCCGGACAGGGGGGTCCGTCTACGCAGTATTTT	CASSSGQGGPSTQYF
TRBV7-2	NA	NA	TRBJ1-1	TGTGCCAGCAGCCCGTCCGCGAGAGGACAAGGCACTGAAGCTTTCTTT	CASSPSARGQGTEAFF
TRBV4-1	NA	TRBD2	TRBJ2-5	TGCGCCAGCAGCCAACGACTAGCGGGGGGGCCAAGAGAGACCCAGTACTTC	CASSQRLAGGPRETQYF